A selection of T cell receptor beta chains follows, all from one sample in a study of T cells in Graves' hyperthyroidism and ophthalmopathy. TCRdb fed the multiplex PCR reads into MiXCR, producing one record per CDR3 protein. Of 360,000 or so distinct CDR3 sequences in the sample, 15% to 20% were seen once. The sample consisted of blood. The receptors stem from a woman between 40 and 50 years old with Graves' ophthalmopathy. CDR3s include the opening cysteine and the closing phenylalanine or tryptophan. D genes are given only for firm matches. Not every row has a clone size; where given, it reads once, few, many or a size class.

V gene	clone size	D gene	J gene	CDR3 DNA	CDR3 protein
TRBV7-8	many	.	TRBJ2-7	TGTGCCAGCAGCGCCTATATGAGCGGGCGTAGCTCCTACGAGCAGTACTTC	CASSAYMSGRSSYEQYF
TRBV4-1	many	.	TRBJ2-7	TGCGCCAGCAGCCCTACTCAGACTAGTTTCTACGAGCAGTACTTC	CASSPTQTSFYEQYF
TRBV6-2/TRBV6-3	many	.	TRBJ2-7	TGTGCCAGCAGTTACTCGACGGATTCCTACGAGCAGTACTTC	CASSYSTDSYEQYF
TRBV9	many	.	TRBJ2-7	TGTGCCAGCAGTCCTAGCTCAGGCGAGCAGTACTTC	CASSPSSGEQYF
TRBV30	many	.	TRBJ2-7	TGTGCCTGGCATCCAGCCCTTTACTACGAGCAGTACTTC	CAWHPALYYEQYF
TRBV27	many	TRBD1	TRBJ2-2	TGTGCCAGCAGCCAGGACAGGAACGTGGCCGGGGAGCTGTTTTTT	CASSQDRNVAGELFF
TRBV20-1	.	TRBD1	TRBJ2-7	TGCAGTGCTGCCCGGACAGGGGGCAAGAGCGAGCAGTACTTC	CSAARTGGKSEQYF
TRBV18	.	TRBD2	TRBJ2-4	TGTGCCAGCTCATCCAACGGACCCTTAGCGGGAACTTCTGCCAAAAACATTCAGTACTTC	CASSSNGPLAGTSAKNIQYF
TRBV6-2/TRBV6-3	many	.	TRBJ2-6	TGTGCCAGCAGCGCTAGGGACATTCCTGGTTCTGGGGCCAACGTCCTGACTTTC	CASSARDIPGSGANVLTF
TRBV28	once	TRBD2	TRBJ2-7	TGTGCCAGCAGTACCAATGTAGCGGGAGCCACCTACGAGCAGTACTTC	CASSTNVAGATYEQYF
TRBV12-3/TRBV12-4	few	.	TRBJ2-5	TGTGCCAGCAGTTTGGGTAGGGAAGAGACCCAGTACTTC	CASSLGREETQYF
TRBV2	many	.	TRBJ1-2	TGTGCCAGCCGGGCCAGTCGCTATGGCTACACCTTC	CASRASRYGYTF
TRBV20-1	many	TRBD1	TRBJ2-7	TGCAGTGCTAGCCCCAGGACAGGGGGCGTCGAGCAGTACTTC	CSASPRTGGVEQYF
TRBV7-8	many	TRBD1	TRBJ1-5	TGTGCCAGCAGCACTATACCGGGACAGATAAGCAATCAGCCCCAGCATTTT	CASSTIPGQISNQPQHF
TRBV4-3	.	TRBD1	TRBJ1-6	TGCGCCAGCAGCCAAGATCGAACAGGGGGCCATAATTCACCCCTCCACTTT	CASSQDRTGGHNSPLHF
TRBV6-1	.	TRBD1	TRBJ2-7	TGTGCCAGCAGTGAAGTTGGGGACAGGGACGAGCAGTACTTC	CASSEVGDRDEQYF
TRBV18	.	.	TRBJ1-5	TGTGCCAGCTCACAAAGGTCCGGGATCAATCAGCCCCAGCATTTT	CASSQRSGINQPQHF
TRBV20-1	many	TRBD2	TRBJ2-4	TGCAGTGCTAGTTTTGCGGGGGAAAACATTCAGTACTTC	CSASFAGENIQYF
TRBV6-5	many	TRBD1	TRBJ2-5	TGTGCCAGCAAGGACAGGATCCAAGAGACCCAGTACTTC	CASKDRIQETQYF
TRBV5-1	many	TRBD1	TRBJ2-7	TGCGCCAGCAGCTTGGCCAGGGGGCCAAATTCCTACGAGCAGTACTTC	CASSLARGPNSYEQYF
TRBV12-3/TRBV12-4	.	TRBD1	TRBJ1-1	TGTGCCAGCAGTGGGGGACAGGCACTCCTTAGGGCCTTT	CASSGGQALLRAF
TRBV6-1	.	.	TRBJ1-5	TGTGCCAGCAGTGAAGTAAGGCAGAATAGCAATCAGCCCCAGCATTTT	CASSEVRQNSNQPQHF
TRBV7-8	many	TRBD1	TRBJ2-3	TGTGCCAGCAGCCTCCGGGACAGGGGGGGCCCAGATACGCAGTATTTT	CASSLRDRGGPDTQYF
TRBV11-1	many	TRBD1	TRBJ1-5	TGTGCCAGCAGCTTAATGCTCCGGACAGGTAATCAGCCCCAGCATTTT	CASSLMLRTGNQPQHF
TRBV7-8	many	TRBD2	TRBJ2-7	TGTGCCAGCAGCTTAGTAAGCGGGAGGGCTTCGGAGCAGTACTTC	CASSLVSGRASEQYF
TRBV6-5	many	.	TRBJ1-1	TGTGCCAGCAGTTACTCGTATCTAGGTGGGACTGAAGCTTTCTTT	CASSYSYLGGTEAFF
TRBV6-5	many	.	TRBJ1-1	TGTGCCAGCAGTTACTCGGAGGTGTCTGAAGCTTTCTTT	CASSYSEVSEAFF
TRBV28	.	TRBD1	TRBJ1-1	TGTGCCAGCAGTTTATGGGGACAGGGTTTGGCTGAAGCTTTCTTT	CASSLWGQGLAEAFF
TRBV9	many	.	TRBJ1-5	TGTGCCAGCAGCCCGTCTGTGTTGGGCAATCAGCCCCAGCATTTT	CASSPSVLGNQPQHF
TRBV10-3	many	.	TRBJ1-2	TGTGCCACTTGGTACAGGGACGGTGCCTATGGCTACACCTTC	CATWYRDGAYGYTF
TRBV19	few	.	TRBJ1-2	TGTGCCAGTAGTATAGTCTCTACAGGGACTAACTATGGCTACACCTTC	CASSIVSTGTNYGYTF
TRBV28	many	TRBD1	TRBJ2-2	TGTGCCAGTAGGACAGGGTTCACCGGGGAGCTGTTTTTT	CASRTGFTGELFF
TRBV30	.	TRBD1	TRBJ2-5	TGTGCCTGGAGTGCAGGACAGGCTAGTGAGACCCAGTACTTC	CAWSAGQASETQYF
TRBV6-1	few	.	TRBJ1-6	TGTGCCAGCAGACCCCCCGTGGGGGCTAAGAATTCACCCCTCCACTTT	CASRPPVGAKNSPLHF
TRBV7-9	many	.	TRBJ1-1	TGTGCCAGCAGCCGGGGGGATGGCGGTACTGAAGCTTTCTTT	CASSRGDGGTEAFF
TRBV15	many	TRBD1	TRBJ1-1	TGTGCCACCAGCAGAGAGAAACAGGGGGTATGGGGCACTGAAGCTTTCTTT	CATSREKQGVWGTEAFF
TRBV5-1	many	.	TRBJ1-2	TGCGCCAGCAGCTCGGGGGGCACAGGTGGCTATGGCTACACCTTC	CASSSGGTGGYGYTF
TRBV13	many	.	TRBJ2-2	TGTGCCAGCAGCTTAGGCTTTCCCGGGGAGCTGTTTTTT	CASSLGFPGELFF
TRBV24-1	many	TRBD1	TRBJ2-7	TGTGCCACCTCCATGGGCAGGGGGCTAGGCGAGCAGTACTTC	CATSMGRGLGEQYF
TRBV7-2	many	.	TRBJ1-2	TGTGCCAGCAGCTTAGTTCAGGGTGGCTACACCTTC	CASSLVQGGYTF
TRBV19	many	TRBD1	TRBJ1-2	TGTGCCAGTAGCTCGGACAGGTTCGGTGGCTACACCTTC	CASSSDRFGGYTF
TRBV6-5	.	.	TRBJ1-1	TGTGCCAGCAGTTACGGTCGGCAGAACACTGAAGCTTTCTTT	CASSYGRQNTEAFF
TRBV6-5	.	TRBD2	TRBJ2-7	TGTGCCAGCAGTTCTTCCAGCGGGGGCCCGTCCTACGAGCAGTACTTC	CASSSSSGGPSYEQYF
TRBV7-2	many	.	TRBJ2-7	TGTGCCAGCAGCTTAGGGCCCCTGGTCGAGCAGTACTTC	CASSLGPLVEQYF
TRBV6-1	.	.	TRBJ2-7	TGTGCCAGCACGGTGAATACCTACGAGCAGTACTTC	CASTVNTYEQYF